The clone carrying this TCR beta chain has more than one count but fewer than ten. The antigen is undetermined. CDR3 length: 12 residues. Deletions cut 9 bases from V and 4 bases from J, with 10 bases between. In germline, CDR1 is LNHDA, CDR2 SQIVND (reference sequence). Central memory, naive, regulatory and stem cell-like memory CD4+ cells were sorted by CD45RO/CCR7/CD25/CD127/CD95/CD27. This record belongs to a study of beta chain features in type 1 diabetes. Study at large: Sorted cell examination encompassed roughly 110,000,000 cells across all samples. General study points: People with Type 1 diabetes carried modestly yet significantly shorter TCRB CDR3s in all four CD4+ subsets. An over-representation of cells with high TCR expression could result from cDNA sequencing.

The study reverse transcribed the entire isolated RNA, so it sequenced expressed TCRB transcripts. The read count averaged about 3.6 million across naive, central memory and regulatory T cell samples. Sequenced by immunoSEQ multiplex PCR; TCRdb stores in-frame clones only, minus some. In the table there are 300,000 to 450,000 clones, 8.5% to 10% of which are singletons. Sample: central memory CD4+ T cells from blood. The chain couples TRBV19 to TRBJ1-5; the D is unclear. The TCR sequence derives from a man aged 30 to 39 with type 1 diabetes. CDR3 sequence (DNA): TGTGCCAGCCGGGCTCGGAATCAGCCCCAGCATTTT. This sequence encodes CASRARNQPQHF.